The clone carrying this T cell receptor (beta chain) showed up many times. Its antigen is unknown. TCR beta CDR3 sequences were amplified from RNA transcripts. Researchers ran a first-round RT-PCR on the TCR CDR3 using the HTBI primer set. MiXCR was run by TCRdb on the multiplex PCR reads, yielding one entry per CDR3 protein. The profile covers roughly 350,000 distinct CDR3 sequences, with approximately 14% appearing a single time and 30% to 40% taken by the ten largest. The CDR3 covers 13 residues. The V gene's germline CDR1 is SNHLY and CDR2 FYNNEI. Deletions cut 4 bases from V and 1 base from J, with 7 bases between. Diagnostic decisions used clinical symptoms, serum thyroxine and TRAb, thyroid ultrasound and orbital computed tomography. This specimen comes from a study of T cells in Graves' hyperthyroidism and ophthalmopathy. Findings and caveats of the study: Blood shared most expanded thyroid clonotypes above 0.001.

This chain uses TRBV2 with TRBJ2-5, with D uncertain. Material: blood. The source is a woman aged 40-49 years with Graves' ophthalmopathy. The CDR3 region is CASSVGSQETQYF. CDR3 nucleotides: TGTGCCAGCAGTGTGGGCTCCCAAGAGACCCAGTACTTC.